This passage covers 7 T cell receptor beta chains from one sample sequenced in a study of cytomegalovirus exposure and HLA in healthy donors. The PCR had 60 Vbeta and 13 Jbeta primers. Measured with immunoSEQ multiplex PCR; TCRdb has only the in-frame clones, and not every one. Of 150,000 or so clones listed, more than 70% are singletons. Material: PBMCs. These receptors were collected from a woman in her 50s in good health and CMV-seropositive.

V gene TRBV27 combines with J gene TRBJ2-2, with 9 bases that match TRBD1. The trim removed 5 bases at V and 5 bases at J, leaving 9 bases unmatched. Per germline, CDR1 MNHEY and CDR2 SMNVEV (reference sequence). The CDR3 consists of 16 residues. CDR3 residues: CASSLGTGMRTGELFF. CDR3 in DNA: TGTGCCAGCAGTCTGGGGACAGGGATGAGGACCGGGGAGCTGTTTTTT.

This chain connects TRBV10-3 to TRBJ2-3; 7 bases fit TRBD1. The CDR3 sequence is 15 residues long. V was pared by 5 bases and J by 0 bases, with 5 bases of the junction left unmatched. In germline, CDR1 is ENHRY, CDR2 SYGVKD. DNA of the CDR3: TGTGCCATCAGTCCCGGGACAGCCAGCACAGATACGCAGTATTTT. It specifies CAISPGTASTDTQYF.

J is TRBJ2-3 and V is TRBV5-1; the match to TRBD2 covers 7 bases. The CDR3 length is 14 residues. Germline V lookup: CDR1 SGHRS, CDR2 YFSETQ. With 7 bases clipped from V and 2 bases from J, the junction kept 7 bases outside the gene matches. In DNA, the CDR3 is TGCGCCAGCCGAACTAGCGACGTCACAGATACGCAGTATTTT. Translated, it gives CASRTSDVTDTQYF.

The CDR3 region is CASSPTLQGNTEAFF. The CDR3, as DNA: TGTGCCAGCTCACCGACACTTCAGGGTAACACTGAAGCTTTCTTT. This chain connects TRBV18 to TRBJ1-1; maybe TRBD1 (5 bases). Per germline, CDR1 KGHSH and CDR2 LQKENI. This CDR3 spans 15 amino acids. V lost 3 bases and J 2 bases, leaving 13 bases between the germline ends.

The chain employs TRBV7-9 and TRBJ1-5; TRBD1 is a possible D gene (6 bases). The germline V gene has CDR1 SEHNR and CDR2 FQNEAQ (reference sequence). Trimming removed 1 base at V and 0 bases at J, with 13 bases between. There are 17 residues in the CDR3. The CDR3 sequence: CASSLVWTDNSNQPQHF. The CDR3 region has the DNA TGTGCCAGCAGCTTAGTGTGGACAGACAATAGCAATCAGCCCCAGCATTTT.

The chain combines TRBV28 with TRBJ1-5; D perhaps matches TRBD1 (5 bases). The CDR3 has 16 residues. Germline loops: CDR1 MDHEN, CDR2 SYDVKM. V lost 4 bases, J lost 2 bases, and 15 bases lay in between. CDR3 sequence (DNA): TGTGCCAGCAGTTCCGAAACGGGGGGAGGCAATCAGCCCCAGCATTTT. Amino acid sequence: CASSSETGGGNQPQHF.

Note on this clone: A read error may produce the germline difference seen at one junction end. The chain links TRBV7-9 to TRBJ1-2; 8 positions agree with TRBD1. CDR1 is SEHNR and CDR2 is FQNEAQ in the germline V gene (reference sequence). CDR3 length: 15 residues. CDR3 residues: CSSSLISGGADGYTF. The CDR3 DNA reads TGTTCCAGCAGCTTAATCTCAGGGGGCGCCGACGGCTACACCTTC.